The clone carrying this TCR beta chain was recorded once. Antigen unknown. The data were taken from a study of T cell responses to AZD1222 COVID-19 vaccine. Study as a whole: Second-dose timings of about 4 or about 12 weeks were pooled. Findings of the study overall: The study reported that nearly half of spike-specific TCRs target unmutated variant regions.

Germline lookup yields CDR1 KGHSH and CDR2 LQKENI. This CDR3 region has 13 residues. V dropped 6 bases and J dropped 5 bases, with 11 bases sitting between them. Here immunoSEQ multiplex PCR was the method, and the copy in TCRdb shows in-frame clones only, minus some. The sample lists 150,000 to 200,000 clones, 80% to 95% occurring once. This chain joins TRBV18 and TRBJ1-5; D remains ambiguous. The source is an adult in good health. Sequencing used peripheral blood, obtained on day 0 of AZD1222 vaccination. The CDR3 sequence is CASSPDPDQPQHF. The CDR3 region has the DNA TGTGCCAGCTCCCCCGACCCCGATCAGCCCCAGCATTTT.